The clone carrying this T cell receptor beta chain has ten or more counts. No antigen is known for it. This sample was included in a study of read filtering for tumor transcriptome and immune sequencing. The wider study: Whole-transcriptome libraries were prepared after DNase treatment. Whole-study results and caveats: About 81.9% of IR-seq clonotypes had one read, totaling about 4% of reads; RNA-seq: about 70% and 40%. Dropping single-read clonotypes raised IR-seq and RNA-seq shared-clonotype correlation.

Germline CDR1 and CDR2: SQVTM and ANQGSEA. V lost 8 bases and J lost 5; bases outside the gene matches: 9. The length of the CDR3 is 12 residues. At the time of active disease, bone marrow was collected from every patient. This library used 300 to 500 ng RNA and molecular barcoded adaptors spanning alpha/delta and beta/gamma chains. From the reads, TCRdb called clonotypes with MiXCR, one entry per CDR3 protein. The sample yields 48,000 or so distinct CDR3 sequences, around 19% seen once. Sequencing input: a population of CD138-negative cells sorted from bone marrow. The origin of this receptor is a donor at least 40 years old with multiple myeloma. The chain has TRBV29-1 and TRBJ2-7; 7 positions match TRBD1. The CDR3 loop is CSTGYRGHEQYF. CDR3 in DNA: TGCAGCACCGGCTACAGGGGCCACGAGCAGTACTTC.